The 31 T cell receptor beta chains below were found in one sample sequenced in a study of blood T cells in healthy people across ages. Together with a sample-barcoded 5' primer, a J-beta primer mix was included in a second PCR lasting about 6 to 11 cycles. TCRdb reprocessed the 5' RACE reads via MiXCR and lists one record per CDR3 protein. The top ten clones hold about 23% of a sample with 1.8 million or so distinct CDR3 sequences, about 39% of them seen once. Sequenced sample: blood. These receptors all come from a human donor in good health.

The chain joins TRBV11-3 to TRBJ2-5; TRBD1 aligns across 10 bases. V lost 0 bases and J lost 5; bases outside the gene matches: 3. The CDR3 is 15 residues long. Germline V gene lookup returns CDR1 SGHNT and CDR2 YENEEA. CDR3 residues: CASSLEWGQGETQYF. The CDR3, as DNA: TGTGCCAGCAGCTTAGAATGGGGACAGGGGGAGACCCAGTACTTC.

This clonotype came up a few times. The chain couples TRBV29-1 to TRBJ2-4; 8 bases agree with TRBD1. With the DNA end fitting TRBJ2-7 better, the J assignment may be wrong. CDR3 size: 12 residues. In germline, CDR1 is SQVTM, CDR2 ANQGSEA. The CDR3 region is CSVVQGGYEQYF. As DNA, the CDR3 is TGCAGCGTTGTACAGGGGGGCTACGAGCAGTACTTC.

This chain joins TRBV7-2 and TRBJ2-7; TRBD2 matches at 7 bases. The V gene end was trimmed by 5 bases and the J gene end by 0 bases; junction bases not matched to a gene: 7. In germline, CDR1 is SGHTA, CDR2 FQGNSA. CDR3 size: 15 residues. The CDR3: CASSILADSSYEQYF. Written as DNA, the CDR3 is TGTGCCAGCAGCATTCTAGCGGATAGCTCCTACGAGCAGTACTTC.

This clonotype was seen a handful of times. The chain links TRBV11-1 to TRBJ1-6, with 7 bases fitting TRBD1. Trimming removed 5 bases from V and 11 bases from J; junction bases left unmatched: 9. The CDR3 spans 14 residues. Germline V lookup: CDR1 SGHAT, CDR2 FQDESV (reference sequence). CDR3 nucleotides: TGTGCCAGCAGCCCGGGACAGTGGGCTGCACCCCTCCACTTT. Its protein is CASSPGQWAAPLHF.

The chain joins TRBV4-1 to TRBJ2-1; TRBD1 or TRBD2 may be the D gene (5 bases each). Germline values: CDR1 MGHRA, CDR2 YSYEKL. This CDR3 is built from 16 residues. V gave up 4 bases and J gave up 9 bases, with 22 bases separating them. The CDR3 coding sequence is TGCGCCAGCAGCCGAAGTCCCCTCCGGGACGTAACTGAGCAGTTCTTC. Residues: CASSRSPLRDVTEQFF.

The rearrangement uses TRBV20-1 and TRBJ2-3; no definite D call. V lost 3 bases and J 1 base, leaving 11 bases between the germline ends. Looked up from germline, CDR1 is DFQATT and CDR2 is SNEGSKA (reference sequence). This CDR3 comprises 14 residues. This CDR3 is CSASRLEGTDTQYF. The CDR3 DNA is TGCAGTGCTAGCAGGCTAGAGGGCACAGATACGCAGTATTTT.

Comments on this clonotype: At one end the junction does not follow the germline gene, possibly because of a read error. This sequence joins TRBV19 and TRBJ2-7; a weak D match, TRBD1 (6 bases). This CDR3 comprises 13 residues. CDR1 and CDR2 (germline): LNHDA, SQIVND (reference sequence). CDR3 bases: TGTGCCGGTAGTAGCCCCTACAGGGCCGAGCAGTACTTC. Translation: CAGSSPYRAEQYF.

Notes on this clonotype: At one boundary the junction diverges from the germline segment, which might be a read error. The chain couples TRBV4-1 to TRBJ1-2; no clear D. CDR3 length: 13 residues. The germline V gene has CDR1 MGHRA and CDR2 YSYEKL. The CDR3 region is CTSTPADDYGYTF. In DNA, the CDR3 is TGCACCAGCACCCCAGCCGATGACTATGGCTACACCTTC.

In this sample, this clonotype turned up a few times. V is TRBV12-5 and J is TRBJ1-2; D not resolved. Per germline, CDR1 LGHNT and CDR2 FRNRAP. V was clipped by 1 base and J by 7 bases, with 16 bases between them. The CDR3 consists of 15 residues. The CDR3 nucleotides are TGTGCTAGTGGTTTGGATCCCGGGCCCTTAGGTGGCTACACCTTC. This codes for CASGLDPGPLGGYTF.

This sequence joins TRBV10-3 and TRBJ2-1; the match to TRBD1 covers 7 bases. Germline values: CDR1 ENHRY, CDR2 SYGVKD. The CDR3 is 15 residues long. V was clipped by 1 base and J by 5 bases; unmatched bases: 5. The CDR3 spells CAISELRGQDNEQFF. CDR3 DNA sequence: TGTGCCATCAGTGAGTTGAGGGGGCAAGACAATGAGCAGTTCTTC.

The chain recombines TRBV9 with TRBJ2-3, with TRBD2 as a possible D gene (6 bases). The CDR3 runs 17 residues. With 0 bases removed from V and 3 bases from J, the gap between germline ends came to 17 bases. Germline V gene lookup returns CDR1 SGDLS and CDR2 YYNGEE. CDR3 sequence: CASSVGRTISRTDTQYF. CDR3 nucleotide sequence: TGTGCCAGCAGCGTAGGAAGGACTATAAGTCGGACAGATACGCAGTATTTT. The full variable domain, completed using reference TRBV9 and TRBJ2-3, is DSGVTQTPKHLITATGQRVTLRCSPRSGDLSVYWYQQSLDQGLQFLIQYYNGEERAKGNILERFSAQQFPDLHSELNLSSLELGDSALYFCASSVGRTISRTDTQYFGPGTRLTVL.

This clonotype was detected many times. The chain links TRBV20-1 to TRBJ2-5, with a possible D match to TRBD1 (6 bases). Per the germline V gene, CDR1 is DFQATT and CDR2 is SNEGSKA (reference sequence). CDR3 length: 14 amino acids. V lost 0 bases, J lost 5 bases, and 13 bases lay in between. CDR3 region: CSARDMGAGETQYF. The CDR3 DNA is TGCAGTGCTAGAGATATGGGGGCAGGGGAGACCCAGTACTTC.

V gene TRBV7-9 combines with J gene TRBJ1-2, with 8 bases aligning to TRBD1. Germline assignment: CDR1 SEHNR and CDR2 FQNEAQ (reference sequence). The ends lost 4 bases at V and 7 bases at J; junction bases unmatched: 8. The CDR3 contains 14 residues. This chain's CDR3 is CASSSATGACGYTF. Written as DNA, the CDR3 is TGTGCCAGCAGCTCGGCGACAGGGGCCTGTGGCTACACCTTC.

This clonotype was counted a few times. The V and J genes are TRBV5-1 and TRBJ1-2; D is unclear. V was shortened by 0 bases and J by 7 bases, with 16 bases between the two germline ends. This CDR3 contains 15 residues. CDR1 SGHRS and CDR2 YFSETQ come from the germline V gene. The CDR3 region has the DNA TGCGCCAGCAGCTTGGAGTTGGGAAAGCTGGGTGGCTACACCTTC. It codes for CASSLELGKLGGYTF.

The rearrangement joins TRBV6-1 to TRBJ1-2, with no clear D. This CDR3 contains 14 residues. Trimming shortened V by 0 bases and J by 4 bases, and 9 bases separated the two germline ends. Looked up from germline, CDR1 is MNHNS and CDR2 is SASEGT. The CDR3 protein is CASSEAVGSYGYTF. The CDR3, as DNA: TGTGCCAGCAGTGAAGCTGTGGGGTCCTATGGCTACACCTTC.

This clonotype was recorded many times. V and J are TRBV20-1 and TRBJ2-7, with 9 nucleotides matching TRBD1. V shed 6 bases and J 3 bases; nucleotides not matched to a gene: 6. CDR1 is DFQATT, CDR2 SNEGSKA, per germline (reference sequence). The CDR3 runs to 13 residues. The CDR3 protein is CSALQGAYYEQYF. In DNA, the CDR3 is TGCAGTGCCCTACAGGGGGCGTACTACGAGCAGTACTTC.

The V and J genes are TRBV7-9 and TRBJ1-1, with 7 bases matching TRBD1. The germline gives CDR1 SEHNR, CDR2 FQNEAQ (reference sequence). The CDR3 is 16 amino acids. V was clipped by 4 bases and J by 1 base; unmatched bases: 9. As DNA, the CDR3 is TGTGCCAGCAGCTCGTGGGACAGAAGCAAGAACACTGAAGCTTTCTTT. Encoded protein: CASSSWDRSKNTEAFF.

V gene TRBV6-5 combines with J gene TRBJ1-1; 7 bases agree with TRBD1. Germline-derived CDR1 and CDR2 are MNHEY and SVGAGI. This CDR3 spans 14 amino acids. The V and J ends lost 8 bases and 3 bases, in that order; junction bases with no gene match: 9. CDR3 nucleotide sequence: TGTGCCAGCCGAGGACAGGCAAAGCACACTGAAGCTTTCTTT. Residues: CASRGQAKHTEAFF.

V usage is TRBV20-1 and J usage is TRBJ2-7; D unclear. Germline CDR1 DFQATT, CDR2 SNEGSKA (reference sequence). Trimming stripped 3 bases from V and 2 bases from J, with 5 bases between. This CDR3 is built from 11 residues. In nucleotides, the CDR3 is TGCAGTGCTAGCTGGCCCTACGAGCAGTACTTC. Its protein product is CSASWPYEQYF.

J is TRBJ2-2 and V is TRBV5-1, with 8 nucleotides matching TRBD1. Trimming removed 0 bases from V and 1 base from J; junction bases left unmatched: 5. Germline-derived CDR1 and CDR2 are SGHRS and YFSETQ. The CDR3 is made up of 17 amino acids. CDR3 nucleotides: TGCGCCAGCAGCTTGGATCCCGGGACAGGGAACACCGGGGAGCTGTTTTTT. Translated: CASSLDPGTGNTGELFF.

This clonotype was picked up a small number of times. V is TRBV5-1 and J is TRBJ1-2; 9 nucleotides match TRBD1. Germline V gene data show CDR1 as SGHRS and CDR2 as YFSETQ. V lost 4 bases and J lost 3; bases outside the gene matches: 7. This CDR3 comprises 15 residues. The CDR3 region is CASSGTGTIDYGYTF. Written as DNA, the CDR3 is TGCGCCAGCAGCGGGACAGGGACGATCGACTATGGCTACACCTTC.

J is TRBJ1-2 and V is TRBV7-2; D gene ambiguous. Deletions cut 5 bases from V and 8 bases from J, with 24 bases between. The CDR3 runs to 16 residues. Germline loops: CDR1 SGHTA, CDR2 FQGNSA. The CDR3 DNA reads TGTGCCAGCAGCATTAGATTTGGCGGCACCCGGGAGGGCTACACCTTC. Its translation: CASSIRFGGTREGYTF. Based on the CDR3 plus reference TRBV7-2 and TRBJ1-2, the full variable domain is GAGVSQSPSNKVTEKGKDVELRCDPISGHTALYWYRQSLGQGLEFLIYFQGNSAPDKSGLPSDRFSAERTGGSVSTLTIQRTQQEDSAVYLCASSIRFGGTREGYTFGSGTRLTVV.

The chain employs TRBV7-2 and TRBJ2-2, with TRBD2 matching 7 bases. This CDR3 comprises 17 residues. The J segment lost 0 bases and the V segment lost 5 bases, leaving 9 bases of the junction unmatched. Per germline, CDR1 SGHTA and CDR2 FQGNSA. For the CDR3, the DNA is TGTGCCAGCAGCCTCCACGGGGGAGGGTCGAACACCGGGGAGCTGTTTTTT. Amino acid sequence: CASSLHGGGSNTGELFF.

As to this clonotype: A much larger clone differs from this one at a single base, so this may be a read error. V and J are TRBV29-1 and TRBJ2-3; maybe TRBD2 (6 bases). The CDR3 runs 12 residues. V lost 4 bases, J lost 14 bases, and 19 bases lay in between. The V gene's germline CDR1 is SQVTM and CDR2 ANQGSEA. CDR3 DNA: TGCAGCGTTGGCGGGGCTAATGAAAAACTGTATTTT. It yields the protein CSVGGANEKLYF.

In its sample, this clonotype was seen a few times. The chain joins TRBV29-1 to TRBJ1-1; 7 bases agree with TRBD1. CDR1 and CDR2 from the germline V gene are SQVTM and ANQGSEA. The CDR3 consists of 14 residues. V shed 4 bases and J 5 bases; nucleotides not matched to a gene: 10. For the CDR3, the DNA is TGCAGCGTTGTGGATACAGGGGCTCGTACTGAAGCTTTCTTT. Amino acids: CSVVDTGARTEAFF.

The V and J genes are TRBV20-1 and TRBJ1-2, with D uncertain. CDR1 is DFQATT, CDR2 SNEGSKA, per germline (reference sequence). This CDR3 region has 11 residues. The CDR3 nucleotides read TGCAGCCCTCACCTTTGGCATGGCTACACCTTC. Residues: CSPHLWHGYTF.

This clonotype was counted a few times. The J gene is TRBJ2-1, the V gene TRBV20-1; a possible D gene is TRBD2 (5 bases). The CDR3 sequence is 14 residues long. From germline, CDR1 is DFQATT and CDR2 SNEGSKA (reference sequence). V shed 8 bases and J shed 0 bases, with 14 bases lying between them. The CDR3 region is CSSQRIPSYNEQFF. DNA of the CDR3: TGCAGTTCCCAGCGGATCCCCTCCTACAATGAGCAGTTCTTC.

This clonotype was recorded a few times. The V call is TRBV4-1, the J call TRBJ2-5; 11 bases are shared with TRBD2. Per germline, CDR1 MGHRA and CDR2 YSYEKL. V trimming: 3 bases; J trimming: 5 bases; junction bases outside the gene matches: 11. The CDR3 spans 17 residues. The CDR3 loop reads CASSQRGLAASGETQYF. The CDR3 coding sequence is TGCGCCAGCAGCCAGCGGGGACTAGCGGCGAGCGGGGAGACCCAGTACTTC.

The chain is built from TRBV14 and TRBJ1-2; TRBD1 might be the D (6 bases). Germline CDR1 and CDR2: SGHDN and FVKESK. V gave up 1 base and J gave up 3 bases, with 15 bases separating them. This CDR3 is built from 16 residues. CDR3 residues: CASSQGARGRDYGYTF. CDR3 coding DNA: TGTGCCAGCAGCCAAGGGGCACGGGGGCGGGACTATGGCTACACCTTC.

V is TRBV20-1 and J is TRBJ2-5; D is unresolved. Between the trimmed V and J ends, which lost 3 bases and 6 bases, there was a span of 14 bases. Germline V gives CDR1 DFQATT, CDR2 SNEGSKA (reference sequence). This CDR3 spans 13 amino acids. CDR3 nucleotide sequence: TGCAGTGCTAGCCCAGGCACCCGAAAGACCCAGTACTTC. Protein: CSASPGTRKTQYF.

The chain recombines TRBV12-3 or TRBV12-4 with TRBJ1-2, with D perhaps TRBD1 (5 bases). This CDR3 is 15 amino acids long. V lost 2 bases, J lost 7 bases, and 17 bases lay in between. This CDR3 reads CASSLTGRRKFGYTF. CDR3 bases: TGTGCCAGCAGTTTAACAGGACGTAGGAAGTTTGGCTACACCTTC.